This T cell receptor beta chain was found in a study of cytomegalovirus exposure and HLA in healthy donors. The study's findings and limits: In vitro work confirmed that three CMV-associated chains recognize CMV antigens. Being productive about 87% or about 30% of the time was typical of most TCR beta V segments in an earlier analysis. The study labeled 164 TCR beta chains cytomegalovirus-associated.

About this clone itself: No antigen is known for it.

PCR involved 60 Vbeta and 13 Jbeta primers. This table comes from immunoSEQ multiplex PCR, and its TCRdb copy is limited to in-frame clones, with some not included. The sample shows about 200,000 clones, and about 1.1% sits with its ten largest clones. The TCR comes from a girl aged 2 to 9 in good health and CMV-seropositive. Sequenced material: PBMCs.

CDR3 in amino acids: CSVGVGLDRDGYTF. The CDR3, as DNA: TGCAGCGTTGGGGTGGGCCTAGACAGGGATGGCTACACCTTC. V usage is TRBV29-1 and J usage is TRBJ1-2; TRBD1 matches at 7 bases. Germline loops: CDR1 SQVTM, CDR2 ANQGSEA. The CDR3 extends over 14 amino acids. V lost 4 bases and J lost 6; bases outside the gene matches: 11.